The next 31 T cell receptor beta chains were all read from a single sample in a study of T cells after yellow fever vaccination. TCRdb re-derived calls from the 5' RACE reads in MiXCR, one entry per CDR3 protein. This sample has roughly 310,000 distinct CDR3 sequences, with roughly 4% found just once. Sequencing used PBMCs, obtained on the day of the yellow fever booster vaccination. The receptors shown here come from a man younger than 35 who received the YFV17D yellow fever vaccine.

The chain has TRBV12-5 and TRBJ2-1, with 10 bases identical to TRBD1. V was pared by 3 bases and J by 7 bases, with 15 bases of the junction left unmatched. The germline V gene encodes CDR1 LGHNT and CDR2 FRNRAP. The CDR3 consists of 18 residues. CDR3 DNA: TGTGCTAGTGGTTTACGACGGGGGGCCGGGACAGGGGAAAATGAGCAGTTCTTC. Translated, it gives CASGLRRGAGTGENEQFF.

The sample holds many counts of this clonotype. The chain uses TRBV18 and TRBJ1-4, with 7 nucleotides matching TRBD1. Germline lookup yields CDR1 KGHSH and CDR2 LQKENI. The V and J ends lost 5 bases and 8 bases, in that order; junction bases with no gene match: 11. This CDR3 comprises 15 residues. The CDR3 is CASSAGTVLGEKLFF. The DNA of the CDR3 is TGTGCCAGCTCAGCCGGGACAGTCCTCGGGGAAAAACTGTTTTTT.

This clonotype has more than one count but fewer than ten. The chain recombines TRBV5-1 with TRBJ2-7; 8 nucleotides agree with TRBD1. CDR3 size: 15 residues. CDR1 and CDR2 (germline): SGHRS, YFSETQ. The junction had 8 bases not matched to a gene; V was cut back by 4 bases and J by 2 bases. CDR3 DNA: TGCGCCAGCAGCCGCGGACAGGGAAGGCCCTACGAGCAGTACTTC. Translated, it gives CASSRGQGRPYEQYF.

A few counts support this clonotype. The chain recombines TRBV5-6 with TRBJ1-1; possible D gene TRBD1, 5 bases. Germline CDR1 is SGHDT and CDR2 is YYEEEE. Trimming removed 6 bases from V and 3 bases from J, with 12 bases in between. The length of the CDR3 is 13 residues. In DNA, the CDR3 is TGTGCCAGCATCTTAAGGGACTACACTGAAGCTTTCTTT. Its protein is CASILRDYTEAFF.

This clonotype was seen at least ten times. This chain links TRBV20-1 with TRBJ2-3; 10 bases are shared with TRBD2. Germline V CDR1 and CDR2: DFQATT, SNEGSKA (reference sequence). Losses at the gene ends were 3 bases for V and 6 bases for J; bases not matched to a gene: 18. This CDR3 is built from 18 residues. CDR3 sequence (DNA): TGCAGTGCTAGCCGTTTTGGGGCTAGCGGGGGCCCCCGGGATACGCAGTATTTT. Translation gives CSASRFGASGGPRDTQYF.

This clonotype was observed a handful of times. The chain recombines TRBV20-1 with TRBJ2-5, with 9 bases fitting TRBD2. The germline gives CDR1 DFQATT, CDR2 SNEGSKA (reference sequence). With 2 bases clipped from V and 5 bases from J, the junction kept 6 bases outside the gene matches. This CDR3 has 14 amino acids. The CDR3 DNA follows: TGCAGTGCTAGACCAGCGGGGGGCCAGGAGACCCAGTACTTC. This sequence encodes CSARPAGGQETQYF.

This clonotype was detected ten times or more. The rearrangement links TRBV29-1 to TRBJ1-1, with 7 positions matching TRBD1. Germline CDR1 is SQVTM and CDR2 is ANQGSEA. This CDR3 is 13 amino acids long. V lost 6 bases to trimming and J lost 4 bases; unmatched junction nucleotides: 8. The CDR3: CSVGVEGATEAFF. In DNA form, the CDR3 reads TGCAGCGTCGGAGTTGAGGGGGCCACTGAAGCTTTCTTT.

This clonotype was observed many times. Here the CDR3 reads CASTDGDSNQPQHF. CDR3 DNA: TGTGCCAGCACGGACGGAGATAGCAATCAGCCCCAGCATTTT. The chain employs TRBV25-1 and TRBJ1-5; D unclear. The CDR3 is made up of 14 amino acids. Germline V gene lookup returns CDR1 MGHDK and CDR2 SYGVNS. V shed 7 bases and J shed 0 bases, with 10 bases lying between them. The whole variable domain, remainder taken from reference TRBV25-1 and TRBJ1-5, is EADIYQTPRYLVIGTGKKITLECSQTMGHDKMYWYQQDPGMELHLIHYSYGVNSTEKGDLSSESTVSRIRTEHFPLTLESARPSHTSQYLCASTDGDSNQPQHFGDGTRLSIL.

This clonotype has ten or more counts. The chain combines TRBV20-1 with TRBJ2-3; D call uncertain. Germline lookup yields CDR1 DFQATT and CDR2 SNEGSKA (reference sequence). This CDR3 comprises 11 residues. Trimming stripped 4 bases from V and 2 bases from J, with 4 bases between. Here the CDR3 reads CSATATDTQYF. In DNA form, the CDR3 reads TGCAGTGCTACGGCCACAGATACGCAGTATTTT.

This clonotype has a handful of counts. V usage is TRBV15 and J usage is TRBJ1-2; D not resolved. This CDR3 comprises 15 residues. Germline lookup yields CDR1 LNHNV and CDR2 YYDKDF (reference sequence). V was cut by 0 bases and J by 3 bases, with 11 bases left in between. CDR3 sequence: CATSRDEEAHYGYTF. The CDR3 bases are TGTGCCACCAGCAGAGATGAAGAAGCCCACTATGGCTACACCTTC.

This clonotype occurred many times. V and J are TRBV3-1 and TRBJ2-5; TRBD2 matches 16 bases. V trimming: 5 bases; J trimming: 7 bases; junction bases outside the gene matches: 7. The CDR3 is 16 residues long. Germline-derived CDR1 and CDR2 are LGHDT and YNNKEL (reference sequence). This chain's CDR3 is CASSWGTSGGAGTQYF. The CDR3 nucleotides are TGTGCCAGCAGCTGGGGGACTAGCGGGGGGGCAGGGACCCAGTACTTC.

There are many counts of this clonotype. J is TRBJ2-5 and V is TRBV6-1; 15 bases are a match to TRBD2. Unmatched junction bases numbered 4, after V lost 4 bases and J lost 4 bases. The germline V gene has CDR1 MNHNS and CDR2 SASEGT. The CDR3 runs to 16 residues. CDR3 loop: CASSGGLAGGGETQYF. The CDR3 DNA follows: TGTGCCAGCAGTGGGGGACTAGCGGGGGGAGGAGAGACCCAGTACTTC.

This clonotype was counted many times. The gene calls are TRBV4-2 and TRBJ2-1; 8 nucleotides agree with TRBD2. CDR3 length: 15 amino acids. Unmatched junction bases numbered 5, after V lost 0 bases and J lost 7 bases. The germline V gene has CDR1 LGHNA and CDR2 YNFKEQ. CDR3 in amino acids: CASSQDTGGWNEQFF. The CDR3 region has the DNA TGTGCCAGCAGCCAAGATACGGGGGGGTGGAATGAGCAGTTCTTC.

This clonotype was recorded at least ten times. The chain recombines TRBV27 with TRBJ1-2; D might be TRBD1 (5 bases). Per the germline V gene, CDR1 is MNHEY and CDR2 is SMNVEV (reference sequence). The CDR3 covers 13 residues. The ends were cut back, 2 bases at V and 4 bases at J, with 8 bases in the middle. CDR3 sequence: CASSLEGSYGYTF. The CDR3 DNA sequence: TGTGCCAGCAGTTTAGAGGGGAGCTATGGCTACACCTTC.

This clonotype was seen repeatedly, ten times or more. Here the CDR3 DNA reads TGTGCCAGCAGTGAGGGCCAAGGGCCTACCTACAATGAGCAGTTCTTC. It yields the protein CASSEGQGPTYNEQFF. The rearrangement joins TRBV6-1 to TRBJ2-1; the D is unclear. The germline gives CDR1 MNHNS, CDR2 SASEGT. Trimming shortened V by 3 bases and J by 2 bases, and 14 bases separated the two germline ends. The CDR3 is made up of 16 amino acids.

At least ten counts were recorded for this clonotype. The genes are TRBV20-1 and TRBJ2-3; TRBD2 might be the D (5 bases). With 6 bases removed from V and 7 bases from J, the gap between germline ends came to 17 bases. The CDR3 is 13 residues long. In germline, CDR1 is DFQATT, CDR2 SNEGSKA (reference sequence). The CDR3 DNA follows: TGCAGTGCCCTCACTAGAACTGACAATACGCAGTATTTT. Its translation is CSALTRTDNTQYF.

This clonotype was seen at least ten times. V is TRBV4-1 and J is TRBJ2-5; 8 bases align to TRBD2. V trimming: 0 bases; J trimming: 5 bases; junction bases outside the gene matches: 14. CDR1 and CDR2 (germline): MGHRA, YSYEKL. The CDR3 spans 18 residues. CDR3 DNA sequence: TGCGCCAGCAGCCAAGATAGGGCTAGCGGGCGTCGAGGGGAGACCCAGTACTTC. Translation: CASSQDRASGRRGETQYF.

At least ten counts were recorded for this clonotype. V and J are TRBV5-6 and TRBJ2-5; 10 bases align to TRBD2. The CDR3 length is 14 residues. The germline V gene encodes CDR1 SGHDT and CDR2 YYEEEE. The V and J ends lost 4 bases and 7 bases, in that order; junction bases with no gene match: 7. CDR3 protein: CASSDASGGGTQYF. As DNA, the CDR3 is TGTGCCAGCAGCGACGCTAGCGGGGGTGGGACCCAGTACTTC. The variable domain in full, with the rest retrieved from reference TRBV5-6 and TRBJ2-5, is DAGVTQSPTHLIKTRGQQVTLRCSPKSGHDTVSWYQQALGQGPQFIFQYYEEEERQRGNFPDRFSGHQFPNYSSELNVNALLLGDSALYLCASSDASGGGTQYFGPGTRLLVL.

In nucleotides, the CDR3 is TGTGCCAGCAGCTTAAGACAGGGCGATGGCTACACCTTC. It specifies CASSLRQGDGYTF. J is TRBJ1-2 and V is TRBV5-6; 7 nucleotides match TRBD1. With 2 bases clipped from V and 6 bases from J, the junction kept 4 bases outside the gene matches. This CDR3 has 13 amino acids. The germline V gene encodes CDR1 SGHDT and CDR2 YYEEEE.

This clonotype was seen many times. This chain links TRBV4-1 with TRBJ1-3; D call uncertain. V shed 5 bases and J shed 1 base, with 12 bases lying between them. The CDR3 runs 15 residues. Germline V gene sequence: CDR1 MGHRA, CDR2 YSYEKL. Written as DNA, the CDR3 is TGCGCCAGCAGCAACCCATCGATTTCTGGAAACACCATATATTTT. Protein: CASSNPSISGNTIYF.

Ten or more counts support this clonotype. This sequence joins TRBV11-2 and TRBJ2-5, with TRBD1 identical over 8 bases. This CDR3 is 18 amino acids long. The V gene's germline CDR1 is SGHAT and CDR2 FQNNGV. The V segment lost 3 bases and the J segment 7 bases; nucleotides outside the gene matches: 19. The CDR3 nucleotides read TGTGCCAGCAGCTTTTGGAGAGGCCGGGGACAGGAGGGGAGGACCCAGTACTTC. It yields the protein CASSFWRGRGQEGRTQYF. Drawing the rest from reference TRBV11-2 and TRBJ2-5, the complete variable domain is EAGVAQSPRYKIIEKRQSVAFWCNPISGHATLYWYQQILGQGPKLLIQFQNNGVVDDSQLPKDRFSAERLKGVDSTLKIQPAKLEDSAVYLCASSFWRGRGQEGRTQYFGPGTRLLVL.

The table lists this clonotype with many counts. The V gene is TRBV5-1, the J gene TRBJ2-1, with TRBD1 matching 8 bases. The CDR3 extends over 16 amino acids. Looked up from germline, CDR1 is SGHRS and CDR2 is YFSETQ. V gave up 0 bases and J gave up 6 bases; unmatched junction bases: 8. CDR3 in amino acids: CASSLAATTGANEQFF. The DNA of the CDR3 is TGCGCCAGCAGCTTGGCCGCGACGACAGGGGCCAATGAGCAGTTCTTC. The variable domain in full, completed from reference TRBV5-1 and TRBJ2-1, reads KAGVTQTPRYLIKTRGQQVTLSCSPISGHRSVSWYQQTPGQGLQFLFEYFSETQRNKGNFPGRFSGRQFSNSRSEMNVSTLELGDSALYLCASSLAATTGANEQFFGPGTRLTVL.

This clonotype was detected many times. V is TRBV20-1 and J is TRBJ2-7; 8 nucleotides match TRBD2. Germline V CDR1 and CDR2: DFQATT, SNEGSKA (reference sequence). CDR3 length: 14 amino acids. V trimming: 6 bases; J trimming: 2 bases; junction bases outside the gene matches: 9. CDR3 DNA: TGCAGTGCCCCGGGGGGGGGAAACACCTACGAGCAGTACTTC. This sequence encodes CSAPGGGNTYEQYF.

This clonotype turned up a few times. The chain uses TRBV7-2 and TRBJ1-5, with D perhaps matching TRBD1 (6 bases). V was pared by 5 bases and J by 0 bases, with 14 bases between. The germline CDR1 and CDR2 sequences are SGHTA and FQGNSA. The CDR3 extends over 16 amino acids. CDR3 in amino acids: CASSPRTEDSNQPQHF. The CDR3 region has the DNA TGTGCCAGCAGCCCACGGACAGAAGATAGCAATCAGCCCCAGCATTTT.

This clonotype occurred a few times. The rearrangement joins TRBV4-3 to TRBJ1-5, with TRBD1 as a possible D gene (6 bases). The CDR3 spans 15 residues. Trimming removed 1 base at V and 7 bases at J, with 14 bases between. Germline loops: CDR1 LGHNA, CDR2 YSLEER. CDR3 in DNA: TGCGCCAGCAGCCAAGCGACAGGTTTACGGCAGCCCCAGCATTTT. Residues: CASSQATGLRQPQHF.

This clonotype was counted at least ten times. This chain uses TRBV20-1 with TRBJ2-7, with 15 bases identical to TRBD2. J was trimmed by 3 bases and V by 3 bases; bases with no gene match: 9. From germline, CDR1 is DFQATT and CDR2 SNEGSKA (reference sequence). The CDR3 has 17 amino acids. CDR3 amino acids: CSARASGTSGGIYEQYF. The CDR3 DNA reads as TGCAGTGCTAGGGCTTCCGGGACTAGCGGGGGGATCTACGAGCAGTACTTC.

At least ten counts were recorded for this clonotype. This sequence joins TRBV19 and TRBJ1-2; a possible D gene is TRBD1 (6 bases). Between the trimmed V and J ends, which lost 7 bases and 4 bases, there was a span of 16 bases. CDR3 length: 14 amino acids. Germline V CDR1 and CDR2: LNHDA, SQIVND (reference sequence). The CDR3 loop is CASTIRAGAYGYTF. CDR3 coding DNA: TGTGCCAGTACCATTAGGGCAGGGGCCTATGGCTACACCTTC.

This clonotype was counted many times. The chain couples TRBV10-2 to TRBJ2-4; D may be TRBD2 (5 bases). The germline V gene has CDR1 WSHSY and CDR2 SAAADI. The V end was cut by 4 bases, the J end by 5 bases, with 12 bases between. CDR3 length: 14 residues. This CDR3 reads CASSGSSRENIQYF. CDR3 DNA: TGCGCCAGCAGTGGGTCTAGCCGAGAAAACATTCAGTACTTC.

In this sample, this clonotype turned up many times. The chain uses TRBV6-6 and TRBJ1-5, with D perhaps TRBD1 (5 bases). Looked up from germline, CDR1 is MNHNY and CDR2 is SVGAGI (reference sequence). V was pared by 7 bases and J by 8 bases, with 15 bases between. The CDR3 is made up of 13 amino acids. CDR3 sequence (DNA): TGTGCCAGCATCGGAGCTATAGGGGAGCCCCAGCATTTT. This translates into CASIGAIGEPQHF.

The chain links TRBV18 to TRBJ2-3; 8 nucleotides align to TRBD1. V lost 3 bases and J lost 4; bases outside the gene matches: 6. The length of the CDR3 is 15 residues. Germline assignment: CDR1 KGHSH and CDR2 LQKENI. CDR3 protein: CASSPPGQGPDTQYF. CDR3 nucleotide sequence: TGTGCCAGCTCACCCCCAGGACAGGGCCCAGATACGCAGTATTTT. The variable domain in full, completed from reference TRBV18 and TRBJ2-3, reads NAGVMQNPRHLVRRRGQEARLRCSPMKGHSHVYWYRQLPEEGLKFMVYLQKENIIDESGMPKERFSAEFPKEGPSILRIQQVVRGDSAAYFCASSPPGQGPDTQYFGPGTRLTVL.

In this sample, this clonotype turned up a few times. Written as DNA, the CDR3 is TGTGCCTGGAGTGTATATCGACAACCGGGGGATCAGCCCCAGCATTTT. Protein: CAWSVYRQPGDQPQHF. The chain joins TRBV30 to TRBJ1-5, with D possibly TRBD1 on 5 matching bases. The CDR3 extends over 16 amino acids. The V gene lost 0 bases and the J gene lost 5 bases, with 17 bases spanning the gap. Germline V gene data show CDR1 as GTSNPN and CDR2 as SVGIG (reference sequence).